This TCR beta chain was captured by sequencing in a study of control samples from healthy donors and cancer patients. Method: immunoSEQ multiplex PCR; TCRdb's copy keeps in-frame clones and lacks some. The sample lists 100,000 to 120,000 clones; around four fifths were seen once. Sample: blood. This TCR derives from a man between 18 and 29 years old in good health.

DNA for the CDR3: TGTGCCAGCAGTAGGGACGCCCCCCAGGATGGCTATGGCTACACCTTC. This translates into CASSRDAPQDGYGYTF. The rearrangement links TRBV2 to TRBJ1-2, with D possibly matching TRBD1 (5 bases). The CDR3 totals 16 residues. Germline assignment: CDR1 SNHLY and CDR2 FYNNEI. The V gene lost 5 bases and the J gene lost 4 bases, with 20 bases spanning the gap.